This T cell receptor beta chain was obtained from a study of blood T cell repertoires in COVID-19. Overall study: Both acute and convalescent COVID-19 samples were obtained from the United States, Italy and Spain. T cells, B-cell-depleted T cells, or PBMCs supplied cDNA or gDNA.

TCRdb keeps only in-frame clones here, not all; method: immunoSEQ multiplex PCR. Here the sample spans 250,000 to 300,000 clones, approximately 83% being singletons. V was cut by 4 bases and J by 4 bases, with 12 bases left in between. Germline V gene data show CDR1 as SEHNR and CDR2 as FQNEAQ (reference sequence). The CDR3 runs to 14 residues. Enrollees, about 18 to 89 years old, lived in approximately 24 US areas. Cohort assignment relied on participant-reported clinical history. The receptor's source is a woman between 50 and 59 years old who had recovered from COVID-19. Sequencing used PBMCs or T cells enriched from blood (not recorded which). The chain has TRBV7-9 and TRBJ2-3; the D is unclear. The CDR3: CASSSGSSSDTQYF. The CDR3 nucleotides are TGTGCCAGCAGCTCCGGGTCTAGTTCAGATACGCAGTATTTT.